These 29 T cell receptor beta chains share one sample of origin, sequenced in a study of CD8+ T cells in alopecia areata. RNA, once extracted, was reverse transcribed into cDNA for use as the sequencing template. Produced via immunoSEQ multiplex PCR; TCRdb's table is partial and in-frame only. The data show roughly 40,000 clones, 80% to 95% seen once. This sample's treatment: oral pan-JAK inhibitor, 5-10 mg twice daily. Sequenced material: CD8+ T cells sorted from blood, taken at week 24, from a patient treated with tofacitinib. Receptor source: a human donor with alopecia areata.

The genes are TRBV4-1 and TRBJ1-3, with D perhaps matching TRBD1 (5 bases). The CDR3 contains 17 residues. V shed 0 bases and J shed 0 bases, with 12 bases lying between them. Germline assignment: CDR1 MGHRA and CDR2 YSYEKL. The CDR3 spells CASSQDRRGGSGNTIYF. The CDR3 DNA reads as TGCGCCAGCAGCCAAGATAGAAGGGGAGGCTCTGGAAACACCATATATTTT.

The gene calls are TRBV27 and TRBJ2-2; 8 nucleotides agree with TRBD2. V was pared by 6 bases and J by 7 bases, with 7 bases of the junction left unmatched. The CDR3 loop spans 14 amino acids. Germline CDR1 and CDR2: MNHEY and SMNVEV (reference sequence). The CDR3, as DNA: TGTGCCAGCAGGGCGGGGGGCTCAGTCGGGGAGCTGTTTTTT. Its translation: CASRAGGSVGELFF.

The V call is TRBV6-1, the J call TRBJ2-7; 7 nucleotides agree with TRBD1. Per germline, CDR1 MNHNS and CDR2 SASEGT. V lost 1 base to trimming and J lost 2 bases; unmatched junction nucleotides: 5. The CDR3 has 15 amino acids. The CDR3 sequence: CASSEGWTGAYEQYF. The CDR3, as DNA: TGTGCCAGCAGTGAAGGGTGGACAGGAGCCTACGAGCAGTACTTC.

The chain combines TRBV7-8 with TRBJ2-5; 7 nucleotides align to TRBD1. Germline V gene data show CDR1 as SGHVS and CDR2 as FQNEAQ. Trimming took 5 bases from V and 11 from J; bases not matched to a gene: 8. The CDR3 contains 12 residues. This CDR3 reads CASSDRVVEQYF. In DNA form, the CDR3 reads TGTGCCAGCAGCGACAGGGTAGTGGAGCAGTACTTC.

This chain joins TRBV7-9 and TRBJ2-7; 8 positions match TRBD1. Germline V CDR1 and CDR2: SEHNR, FQNEAQ (reference sequence). Unmatched junction bases numbered 5, after V lost 5 bases and J lost 2 bases. The CDR3 length is 14 residues. The CDR3 coding sequence is TGTGCCAGCAGCCCCCGGACAGGGACCTACGAGCAGTACTTC. This codes for CASSPRTGTYEQYF.

The chain joins TRBV28 to TRBJ2-5; D unclear. The germline gives CDR1 MDHEN, CDR2 SYDVKM. Trimming left V 1 base short and J 5 bases short, with 11 bases between. The CDR3 is made up of 14 amino acids. CDR3 protein: CASSLFARSETQYF. Here the CDR3 DNA reads TGTGCCAGCAGTTTATTTGCACGGTCCGAGACCCAGTACTTC.

This chain uses TRBV4-2 with TRBJ2-7; D gene unclear. Germline CDR1 reads LGHNA; CDR2 reads YNFKEQ. This CDR3 comprises 14 residues. The V end lost 0 bases, the J end lost 5 bases, and 11 bases lay between the germline ends. CDR3 coding DNA: TGTGCCAGCAGCCAAGATCTCAGGCCCCACGAGCAGTACTTC. Translated: CASSQDLRPHEQYF.

The chain couples TRBV7-2 to TRBJ2-5, with 8 nucleotides matching TRBD2. Losses at the gene ends were 5 bases for V and 3 bases for J; bases not matched to a gene: 17. The V gene's germline CDR1 is SGHTA and CDR2 FQGNSA. This CDR3 has 18 residues. The CDR3 here is CASSPHPSGLAGEETQYF. The CDR3 DNA sequence: TGTGCCAGCAGCCCCCACCCCTCCGGACTAGCAGGGGAAGAGACCCAGTACTTC.

The chain couples TRBV13 to TRBJ2-1; the D gene could be TRBD1 or TRBD2 (5 bases each). The CDR3 has 15 amino acids. V gave up 1 base and J gave up 4 bases, with 11 bases separating them. Germline loops: CDR1 PRHDT, CDR2 FYEKMQ (reference sequence). The CDR3 coding sequence is TGTGCCAGCAGCTTAGAAAGGGGAGAATACAATGAGCAGTTCTTC. Protein sequence: CASSLERGEYNEQFF.

The chain is built from TRBV7-9 and TRBJ2-7, with a weak D call TRBD1 (6 bases). V was trimmed by 4 bases and J by 2 bases, leaving 15 bases between them. This CDR3 is built from 15 residues. Germline V gene data show CDR1 as SEHNR and CDR2 as FQNEAQ (reference sequence). CDR3 DNA: TGTGCCAGCAGCTCCCCCCCGGACAGAACCTACGAGCAGTACTTC. This gives the protein CASSSPPDRTYEQYF.

V is TRBV28 and J is TRBJ2-1; D gene uncertain. Deletions cut 5 bases from V and 9 bases from J, with 11 bases between. Germline V gives CDR1 MDHEN, CDR2 SYDVKM. This CDR3 contains 12 residues. CDR3 amino acids: CASSLGRSEQFF. CDR3 DNA: TGTGCCAGCAGTCTAGGTAGGAGTGAGCAGTTCTTC.

The genes are TRBV7-9 and TRBJ2-7, with D tentatively TRBD1 (6 bases). V was shortened by 5 bases and J by 2 bases, with 13 bases between the two germline ends. CDR1 SEHNR and CDR2 FQNEAQ come from the germline V gene (reference sequence). The length of the CDR3 is 14 residues. CDR3 loop: CASSDRDTPYEQYF. For the CDR3, the DNA is TGTGCCAGCAGCGACCGGGACACCCCCTACGAGCAGTACTTC.

V is TRBV7-3 and J is TRBJ2-2, with 9 positions matching TRBD1. V shed 7 bases, J shed 5 bases, and the junction held 8 bases outside the gene matches. Germline-derived CDR1 and CDR2 are SGHTA and FQGTGA. The CDR3 runs to 15 residues. The DNA for the CDR3 is TGTGCCAGCAAGCTGACAGGGGGTAGGACCGGGGAGCTGTTTTTT. This encodes CASKLTGGRTGELFF.

This chain connects TRBV19 to TRBJ2-1, with 7 bases identical to TRBD2. Trimming took 3 bases from V and 8 from J; bases not matched to a gene: 13. Germline lookup yields CDR1 LNHDA and CDR2 SQIVND (reference sequence). CDR3 length: 16 amino acids. CDR3 region: CASSIPTPSSGYEQFF. The CDR3 bases are TGTGCCAGTAGTATTCCTACCCCCTCTAGCGGCTATGAGCAGTTCTTC. The full variable domain, completed using reference TRBV19 and TRBJ2-1, is DGGITQSPKYLFRKEGQNVTLSCEQNLNHDAMYWYRQDPGQGLRLIYYSQIVNDFQKGDIAEGYSVSREKKESFPLTVTSAQKNPTAFYLCASSIPTPSSGYEQFFGPGTRLTVL.

The chain uses TRBV6-5 and TRBJ2-1; tentatively, D is TRBD1 or TRBD2 (5 bases each). Trimming took off 0 bases at V and 2 bases at J, with 8 bases between the two ends. The CDR3 consists of 15 residues. Germline assignment: CDR1 MNHEY and CDR2 SVGAGI. CDR3 loop: CASSYSGTPYNEQFF. The DNA for the CDR3 is TGTGCCAGCAGTTACTCAGGGACCCCCTACAATGAGCAGTTCTTC.

This chain links TRBV29-1 with TRBJ2-1; D is uncertain. This CDR3 has 15 amino acids. Germline assignment: CDR1 SQVTM and CDR2 ANQGSEA. Trimming left V 6 bases short and J 5 bases short, with 20 bases between. Written as DNA, the CDR3 is TGCAGCGTCCTTGGGCTGGAGTGGGGTGACAATGAGCAGTTCTTC. This sequence encodes CSVLGLEWGDNEQFF.

V gene TRBV21-1 combines with J gene TRBJ1-2; TRBD1 was called by the table and not checked on the DNA. TRBV21-1 is marked as a pseudogene. The length of the CDR3 is 17 residues. The CDR3 loop reads CASYRGPNRSFRYGYTF. The CDR3 bases are TGTGCCAGCTACAGGGGGCCGAACCGATCCTTCCGTTATGGCTACACCTTC.

The chain has TRBV4-1 and TRBJ2-5, with TRBD2 identical over 9 bases. The J call is in doubt because the DNA end fits TRBJ2-7 better. Per germline, CDR1 MGHRA and CDR2 YSYEKL. The length of the CDR3 is 17 residues. CDR3 sequence: CASSQDLKRGVTYEQYF. The CDR3 DNA sequence: TGCGCCAGCAGCCAAGACCTTAAGCGGGGGGTTACCTACGAGCAGTACTTC.

This clone was detected once. J is TRBJ2-1 and V is TRBV7-2; 8 positions agree with TRBD2. CDR1 is SGHTA, CDR2 FQGNSA, per germline. Trimming removed 5 bases from V and 9 bases from J; junction bases left unmatched: 6. CDR3 size: 13 residues. CDR3 amino acids: CASSPSGGPEQFF. The CDR3, as DNA: TGTGCCAGCAGCCCGAGCGGGGGCCCTGAGCAGTTCTTC. The full variable domain, with the rest looked up from reference TRBV7-2 and TRBJ2-1, is GAGVSQSPSNKVTEKGKDVELRCDPISGHTALYWYRQSLGQGLEFLIYFQGNSAPDKSGLPSDRFSAERTGGSVSTLTIQRTQQEDSAVYLCASSPSGGPEQFFGPGTRLTVL.

V usage is TRBV29-1 and J usage is TRBJ1-2; D gene ambiguous. Trimming took 4 bases from V and 4 from J, leaving 10 bases between them. CDR1 is SQVTM and CDR2 is ANQGSEA in the germline V gene. CDR3 length: 12 residues. The CDR3 DNA reads as TGCAGCGTTGCCGCGACACTCTATGGCTACACCTTC. This encodes CSVAATLYGYTF.

The chain is built from TRBV27 and TRBJ2-3; tentative D call: TRBD2 (6 bases). The CDR3 runs 14 residues. V lost 4 bases and J 0 bases, leaving 8 bases between the germline ends. The germline gives CDR1 MNHEY, CDR2 SMNVEV (reference sequence). In DNA, the CDR3 is TGTGCCAGCAGTTGGGCGGGGAGCACAGATACGCAGTATTTT. Its protein product is CASSWAGSTDTQYF.

The chain is built from TRBV14 and TRBJ2-2; tentative D call: TRBD1 (5 bases). The CDR3 is 16 residues long. Germline V lookup: CDR1 SGHDN, CDR2 FVKESK. Deletions cut 4 bases from V and 3 bases from J, with 15 bases between. The CDR3: CASSPSGHGHTGELFF. CDR3 coding DNA: TGTGCCAGCAGCCCCTCCGGACACGGGCACACCGGGGAGCTGTTTTTT.

The chain recombines TRBV27 with TRBJ2-1; D ambiguous. Trimming took off 5 bases at V and 4 bases at J, with 12 bases between the two ends. Germline V gene lookup returns CDR1 MNHEY and CDR2 SMNVEV (reference sequence). The CDR3 has 14 amino acids. CDR3 DNA: TGTGCCAGCAGTATAAAGCGTAGTTACAATGAGCAGTTCTTC. This gives the protein CASSIKRSYNEQFF.

In DNA form, the CDR3 reads TGCGCCAGCAGCCAAGAGGGGAGTTTCGCAGATACGCAGTATTTT. Translation gives CASSQEGSFADTQYF. The genes are TRBV4-1 and TRBJ2-3, with a tentative D call TRBD2 (5 bases). This CDR3 is 15 amino acids long. The ends were cut back, 0 bases at V and 4 bases at J, with 11 bases in the middle. Germline CDR1 is MGHRA and CDR2 is YSYEKL.

This chain links TRBV28 with TRBJ2-1; tentatively, D is TRBD2 (5 bases). V shed 8 bases and J shed 0 bases, with 23 bases lying between them. The CDR3 loop spans 18 amino acids. Germline CDR1 and CDR2: MDHEN and SYDVKM. DNA of the CDR3: TGTGCCAGCTTCGGCCGGGATGTGACCGTTAGCTCCTACAATGAGCAGTTCTTC. This encodes CASFGRDVTVSSYNEQFF.

The chain couples TRBV30 to TRBJ2-1; 8 nucleotides line up with TRBD2. J lost 7 bases, V lost 1 base, and 3 bases had no gene match. The V gene's germline CDR1 is GTSNPN and CDR2 SVGIG (reference sequence). This CDR3 has 13 amino acids. This chain's CDR3 is CAWSAGGRNEQFF. The CDR3 region has the DNA TGTGCCTGGAGTGCGGGGGGGCGTAATGAGCAGTTCTTC.

This chain uses TRBV6-5 with TRBJ2-5; D is perhaps TRBD1 or TRBD2 (5 bases each). V lost 8 bases and J lost 5, with 18 bases in between. This CDR3 is 14 amino acids long. CDR1 and CDR2 from the germline V gene are MNHEY and SVGAGI. The DNA of the CDR3 is TGTGCCAGCCTAAAAGTGGGGGTATGGGAGACCCAGTACTTC. Protein: CASLKVGVWETQYF.

In its sample, this clone was seen once. V gene TRBV6-5 combines with J gene TRBJ2-1; D gene uncertain. V was pared by 0 bases and J by 7 bases, with 7 bases between. Germline values: CDR1 MNHEY, CDR2 SVGAGI. The length of the CDR3 is 13 residues. The CDR3, as DNA: TGTGCCAGCAGTTACTCGACGTATAATGAGCAGTTCTTC. Its protein is CASSYSTYNEQFF.

V is TRBV27 and J is TRBJ2-2, with D possibly matching TRBD2 (7 bases). Trimming cost V 2 bases and J 9 bases, with 16 bases left between them. The germline gives CDR1 MNHEY, CDR2 SMNVEV (reference sequence). The CDR3 extends over 15 amino acids. CDR3 sequence: CASSLGGGALRELFF. CDR3 DNA sequence: TGTGCCAGCAGTTTAGGAGGGGGGGCCTTAAGGGAGCTGTTTTTT.